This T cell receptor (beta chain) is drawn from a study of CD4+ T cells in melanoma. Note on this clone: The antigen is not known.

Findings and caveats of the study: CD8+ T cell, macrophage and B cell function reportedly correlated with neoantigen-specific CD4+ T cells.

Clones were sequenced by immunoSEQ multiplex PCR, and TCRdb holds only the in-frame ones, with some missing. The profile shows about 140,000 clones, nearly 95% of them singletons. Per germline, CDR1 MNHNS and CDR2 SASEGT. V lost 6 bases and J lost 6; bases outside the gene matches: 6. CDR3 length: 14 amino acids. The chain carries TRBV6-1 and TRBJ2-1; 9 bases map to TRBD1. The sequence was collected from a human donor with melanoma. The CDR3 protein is CASRMTGGVNEQFF. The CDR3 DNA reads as TGTGCCAGCAGAATGACAGGGGGAGTCAATGAGCAGTTCTTC.